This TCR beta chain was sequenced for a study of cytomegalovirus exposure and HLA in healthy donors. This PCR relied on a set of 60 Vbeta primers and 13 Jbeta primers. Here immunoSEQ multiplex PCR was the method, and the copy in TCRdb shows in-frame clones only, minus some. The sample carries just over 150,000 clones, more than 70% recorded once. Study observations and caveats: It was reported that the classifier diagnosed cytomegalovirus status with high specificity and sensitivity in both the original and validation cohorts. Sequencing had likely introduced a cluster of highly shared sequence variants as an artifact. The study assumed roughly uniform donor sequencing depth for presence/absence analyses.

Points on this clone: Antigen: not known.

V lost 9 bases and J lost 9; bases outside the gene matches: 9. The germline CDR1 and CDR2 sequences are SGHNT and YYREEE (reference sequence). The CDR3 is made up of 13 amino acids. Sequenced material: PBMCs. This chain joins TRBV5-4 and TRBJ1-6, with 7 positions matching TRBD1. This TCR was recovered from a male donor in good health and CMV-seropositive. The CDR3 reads CATLTGQGSPLHF. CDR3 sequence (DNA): TGTGCCACCCTGACAGGGCAGGGTTCACCCCTCCACTTT.